The present T cell receptor (beta chain) was sequenced within a study of OX40 agonist ivuxolimab in advanced cancers. About the full investigation: The costimulatory receptor OX40 (CD134) was targeted by ivuxolimab, a fully human IgG2 agonistic monoclonal antibody. Intravenous ivuxolimab was administered to patients every 2 weeks at six dose levels: 0.01, 0.1, 0.3, 1.5, 3 and 10 mg/kg. Among the approximately 54 dose-escalation patients, 19 had hepatocellular carcinoma, 15 or so melanoma, 9 renal cell carcinoma and 9 head and neck cancer. The dose-escalation cohort was almost 85% male with a mean age of approximately 59 years, ranging from about 23 to 85. Prior anti-PD-1, anti-PD-L1 or anti-CTLA-4 therapy was permitted, and checkpoint inhibitors had been received by less than 45% of dose-escalation patients. Partial responses occurred in three dose-escalation patients: two with cutaneous melanoma and one with hepatocellular carcinoma. Peripheral TCRbeta sequencing was intended to test whether TCR sequence diversity was altered and clonal T-cell expansion was caused by ivuxolimab. The paper reports the monotherapy dose-escalation portion (N of about 51 patients) of the phase I ivuxolimab trial. Broader findings and caveats from the paper: The antigen specificity of the peripheral T cells that underwent clonal expansion was not determined. In the 0.1-3.0 mg/kg groups, partial responders had among the lowest normalized peripheral clonal expansion, particularly in CD8+ T cells. After ivuxolimab, more expanded clones were found on average in CD8+ T cells than in CD4+ T cells. At doses of 0.1 to 3.0 mg/kg, clonal expansion of both CD4+ and CD8+ blood T cells was observed from baseline to week 6. Low levels of normalized T-cell clonal expansion were also seen in some nonresponding patients.

As encoded in the germline V gene, CDR1 is SGHRS while CDR2 is YFSETQ. Trimming at the junction amounts to 3 bases on V and 2 bases on J, and the germline ends lie 17 bases apart. The CDR3 starts with the cysteine, ends with the phenylalanine, and has 16 residues. The entry retains the CDR3 DNA only, 48 bases that are in frame from base 1. Genomic DNA was isolated from the sorted cells so that the TCRbeta CDR3 region could be sequenced. The immunoSEQ Assay was used to sequence the TCRbeta CDR3 regions. TCRdb provides this immuneACCESS table in a form limited to in-frame rearrangements. Some clones are lacking; in checked studies, under half of them reflect an unresolved V gene, and why the rest are absent is not known. This sample has about 81,000 clones in its table, and around 84% of those were observed once. Around 6.6% of the sample is held by the ten biggest clonotypes. The trial excluded patients who had a history of autoimmune disease or were on systemic immunosuppression. In every dose cohort, peripheral blood was drawn for TCR sequencing at baseline, cycle 4 day 1, and cycle 7 day 1. The samples were taken from a phase I, first-in-human, multicenter, open-label dose-escalation trial of ivuxolimab. Adults with locally advanced or metastatic melanoma, renal cell, hepatocellular, or head and neck squamous cell carcinoma were enrolled in the trial. Before TCR sequencing, CD4+ and CD8+ T cells were separately sorted from peripheral blood.

With respect to this clone: The antigen it recognizes is unknown. No base qualities exist here, and no much larger clone lies one base off it.

This chain is built from TRBV5-1 and TRBJ2-5, with a weak D call of TRBD2 (7 bases match). The sample consisted of CD4+ or CD8+ T cells sorted from blood, taken in a trial of the OX40 agonist ivuxolimab. The sequence was obtained from an adult with an advanced solid tumor such as melanoma, head and neck, liver or kidney cancer. The nucleotide sequence reads TGCGCCAGCAGCTGGGGCTCCGCGGGGGCGCAAGAGACCCAGTACTTC. Its product reads: CASSWGSAGAQETQYF.